This T cell receptor beta chain was profiled in a study of blood T cell repertoires in COVID-19. Study at large: Samples came from the United States, Italy and Spain, spanning acute and convalescent COVID-19.

This CDR3 region has 14 residues. With 3 bases removed from V and 9 bases from J, the gap between germline ends came to 13 bases. Germline V gene lookup returns CDR1 KGHDR and CDR2 SFDVKD. Data came from immunoSEQ multiplex PCR; TCRdb stores just in-frame clones and leaves some out. The top ten hold around 5.5% of the sample, which has approximately 190,000 clones, 84% seen once. Sequenced input: peripheral blood. The chain joins TRBV24-1 to TRBJ2-2; tentatively, D is TRBD2 (7 bases). This receptor was identified in a woman in her seventies with active or convalescent COVID-19. The CDR3 protein is CATSDPGGGRELFF. For the CDR3, the DNA is TGTGCCACCAGTGATCCAGGCGGGGGCCGGGAGCTGTTTTTT.